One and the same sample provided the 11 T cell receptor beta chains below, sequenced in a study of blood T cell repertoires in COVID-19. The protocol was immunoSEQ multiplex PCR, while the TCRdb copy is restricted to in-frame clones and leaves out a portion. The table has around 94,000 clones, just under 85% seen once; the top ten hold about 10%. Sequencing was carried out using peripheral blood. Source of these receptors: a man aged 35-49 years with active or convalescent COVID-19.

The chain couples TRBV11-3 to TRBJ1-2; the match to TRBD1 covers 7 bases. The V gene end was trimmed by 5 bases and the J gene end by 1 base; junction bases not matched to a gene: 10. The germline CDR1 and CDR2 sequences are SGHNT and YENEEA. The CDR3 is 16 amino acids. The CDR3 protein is CASSNGTARLNYGYTF. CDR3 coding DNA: TGTGCCAGCAGCAACGGGACAGCTCGGCTTAACTATGGCTACACCTTC.

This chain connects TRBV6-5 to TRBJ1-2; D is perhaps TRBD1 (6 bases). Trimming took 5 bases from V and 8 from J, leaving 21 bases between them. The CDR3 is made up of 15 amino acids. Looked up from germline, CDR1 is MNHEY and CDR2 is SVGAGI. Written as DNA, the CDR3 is TGTGCCAGCAGTAACGAAATTACAGGGCAGCAAGGCTACACCTTC. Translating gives CASSNEITGQQGYTF.

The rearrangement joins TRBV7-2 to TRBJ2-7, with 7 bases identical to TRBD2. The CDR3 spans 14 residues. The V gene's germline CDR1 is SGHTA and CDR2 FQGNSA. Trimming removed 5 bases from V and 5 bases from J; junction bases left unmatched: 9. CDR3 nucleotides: TGTGCCAGCAGCCCGGTAAGGGGAGGGAACGAGCAGTACTTC. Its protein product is CASSPVRGGNEQYF.

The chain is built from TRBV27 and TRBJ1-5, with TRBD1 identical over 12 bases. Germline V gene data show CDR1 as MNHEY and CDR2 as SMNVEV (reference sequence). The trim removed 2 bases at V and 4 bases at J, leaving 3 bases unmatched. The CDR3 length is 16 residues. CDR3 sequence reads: CASSLGTGGGNQPQHF. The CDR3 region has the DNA TGTGCCAGCAGTTTAGGGACAGGGGGCGGTAATCAGCCCCAGCATTTT.

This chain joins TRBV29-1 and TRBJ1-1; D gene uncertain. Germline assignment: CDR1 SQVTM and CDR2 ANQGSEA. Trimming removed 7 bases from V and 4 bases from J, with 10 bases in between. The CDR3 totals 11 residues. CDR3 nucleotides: TGCAGCGGCGAGCGGGCCACTGAAGCTTTCTTT. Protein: CSGERATEAFF.

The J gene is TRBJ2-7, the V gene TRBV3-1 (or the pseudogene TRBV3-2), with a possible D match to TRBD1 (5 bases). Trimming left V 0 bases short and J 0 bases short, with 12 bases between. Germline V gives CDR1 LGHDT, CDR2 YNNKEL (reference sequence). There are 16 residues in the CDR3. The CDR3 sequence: CASSQDPGQLSYEQYF. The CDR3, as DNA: TGTGCCAGCAGCCAAGATCCAGGACAACTCTCCTACGAGCAGTACTTC.

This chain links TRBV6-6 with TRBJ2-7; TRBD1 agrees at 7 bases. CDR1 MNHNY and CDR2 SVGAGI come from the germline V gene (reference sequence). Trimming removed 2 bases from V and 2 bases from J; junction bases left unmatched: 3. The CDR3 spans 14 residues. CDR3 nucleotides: TGTGCCAGCAGTTACGGACAGGCTACCTACGAGCAGTACTTC. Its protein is CASSYGQATYEQYF.

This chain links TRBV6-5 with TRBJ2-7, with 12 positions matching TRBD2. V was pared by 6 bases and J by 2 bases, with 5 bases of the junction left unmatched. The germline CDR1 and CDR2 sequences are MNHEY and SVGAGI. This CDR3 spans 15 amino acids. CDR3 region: CASRSLAGGTYEQYF. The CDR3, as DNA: TGTGCCAGCAGGTCGCTAGCGGGGGGGACCTACGAGCAGTACTTC.

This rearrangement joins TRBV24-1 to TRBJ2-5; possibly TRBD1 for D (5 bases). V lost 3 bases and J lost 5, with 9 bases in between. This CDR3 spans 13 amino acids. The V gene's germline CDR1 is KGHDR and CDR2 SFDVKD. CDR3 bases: TGTGCCACCAGTGATCCGAACAGGGAGACCCAGTACTTC. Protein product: CATSDPNRETQYF.

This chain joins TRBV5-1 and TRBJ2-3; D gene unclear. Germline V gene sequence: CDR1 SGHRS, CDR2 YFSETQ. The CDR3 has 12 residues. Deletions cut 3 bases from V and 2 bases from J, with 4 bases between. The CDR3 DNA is TGCGCCAGCAGCTCCAACACAGATACGCAGTATTTT. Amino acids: CASSSNTDTQYF.

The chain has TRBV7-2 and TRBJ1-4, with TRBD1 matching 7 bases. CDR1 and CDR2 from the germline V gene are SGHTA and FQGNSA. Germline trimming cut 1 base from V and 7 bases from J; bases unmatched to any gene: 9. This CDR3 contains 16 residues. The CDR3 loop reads CASSLDYNRGGEKLFF. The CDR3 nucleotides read TGTGCCAGCAGCTTAGATTACAACAGGGGTGGTGAAAAACTGTTTTTT.